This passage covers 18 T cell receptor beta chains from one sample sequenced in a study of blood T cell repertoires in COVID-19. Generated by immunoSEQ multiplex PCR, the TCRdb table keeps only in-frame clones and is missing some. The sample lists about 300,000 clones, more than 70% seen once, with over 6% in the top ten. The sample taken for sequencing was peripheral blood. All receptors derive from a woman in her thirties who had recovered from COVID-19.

The CDR3 DNA reads as TGCGCCAGCAGCCCGGGGACAGGGCTGAACTATGGCTACACCTTC. It translates to CASSPGTGLNYGYTF. V usage is TRBV4-3 and J usage is TRBJ1-2, with TRBD1 identical over 9 bases. The CDR3 is 15 residues long. The germline V gene has CDR1 LGHNA and CDR2 YSLEER. Unmatched junction bases numbered 5, after V lost 4 bases and J lost 2 bases.

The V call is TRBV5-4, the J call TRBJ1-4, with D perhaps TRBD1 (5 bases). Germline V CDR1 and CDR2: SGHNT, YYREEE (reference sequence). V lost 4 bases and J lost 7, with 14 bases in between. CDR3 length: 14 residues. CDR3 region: CASSLGGGGEKLFF. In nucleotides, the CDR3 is TGTGCCAGCAGCCTGGGGGGGGGTGGTGAAAAACTGTTTTTT.

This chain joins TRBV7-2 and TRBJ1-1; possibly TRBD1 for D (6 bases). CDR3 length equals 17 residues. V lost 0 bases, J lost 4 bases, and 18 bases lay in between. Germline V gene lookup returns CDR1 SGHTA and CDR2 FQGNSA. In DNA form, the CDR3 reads TGTGCCAGCAGCTTAGCAGGGTCGTTACAGGGCTCCACTGAAGCTTTCTTT. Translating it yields CASSLAGSLQGSTEAFF. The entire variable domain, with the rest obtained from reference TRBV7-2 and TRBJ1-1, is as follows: GAGVSQSPSNKVTEKGKDVELRCDPISGHTALYWYRQSLGQGLEFLIYFQGNSAPDKSGLPSDRFSAERTGGSVSTLTIQRTQQEDSAVYLCASSLAGSLQGSTEAFFGQGTRLTVV.

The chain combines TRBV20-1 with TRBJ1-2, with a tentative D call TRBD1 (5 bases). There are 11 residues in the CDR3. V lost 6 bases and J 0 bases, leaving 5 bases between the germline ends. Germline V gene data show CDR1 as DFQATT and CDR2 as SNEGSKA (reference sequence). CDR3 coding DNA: TGCAGTGCGACAGCTAACTATGGCTACACCTTC. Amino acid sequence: CSATANYGYTF.

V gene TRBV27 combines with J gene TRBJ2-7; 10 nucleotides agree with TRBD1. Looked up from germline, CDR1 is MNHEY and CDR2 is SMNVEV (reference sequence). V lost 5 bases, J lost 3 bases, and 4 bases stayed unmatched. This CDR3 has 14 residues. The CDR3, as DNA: TGTGCCAGCAGTCCGGGACAGGGGAACTACGAGCAGTACTTC. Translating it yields CASSPGQGNYEQYF.

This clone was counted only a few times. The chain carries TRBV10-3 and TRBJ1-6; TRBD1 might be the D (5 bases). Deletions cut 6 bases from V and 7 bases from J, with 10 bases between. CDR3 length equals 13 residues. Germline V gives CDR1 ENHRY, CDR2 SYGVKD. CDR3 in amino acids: CAIRGGENSPLHF. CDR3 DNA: TGTGCCATCAGGGGGGGTGAGAATTCACCCCTCCACTTT.

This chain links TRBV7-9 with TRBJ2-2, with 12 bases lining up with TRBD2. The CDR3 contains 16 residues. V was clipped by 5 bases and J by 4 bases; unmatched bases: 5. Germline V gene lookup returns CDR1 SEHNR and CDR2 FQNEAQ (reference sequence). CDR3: CASSKRLAGATGELFF. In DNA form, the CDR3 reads TGTGCCAGCAGCAAACGACTAGCGGGGGCCACCGGGGAGCTGTTTTTT.

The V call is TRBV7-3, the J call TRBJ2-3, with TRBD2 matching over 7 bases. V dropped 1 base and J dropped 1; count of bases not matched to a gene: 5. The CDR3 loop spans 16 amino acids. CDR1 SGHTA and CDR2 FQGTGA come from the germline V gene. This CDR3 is CASSLNPAGGTDTQYF. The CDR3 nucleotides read TGTGCCAGCAGCTTAAATCCGGCGGGAGGCACAGATACGCAGTATTTT.

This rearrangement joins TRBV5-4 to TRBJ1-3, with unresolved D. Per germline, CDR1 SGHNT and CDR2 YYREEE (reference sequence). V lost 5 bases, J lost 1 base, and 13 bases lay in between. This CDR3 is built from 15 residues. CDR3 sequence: CASSKEGPSGNTIYF. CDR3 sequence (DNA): TGTGCCAGCAGTAAAGAGGGTCCTTCTGGAAACACCATATATTTT.

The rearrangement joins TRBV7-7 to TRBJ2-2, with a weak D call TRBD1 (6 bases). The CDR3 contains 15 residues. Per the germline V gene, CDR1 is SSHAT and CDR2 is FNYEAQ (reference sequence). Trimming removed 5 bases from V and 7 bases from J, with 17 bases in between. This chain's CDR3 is CASSLGTGRGGELFF. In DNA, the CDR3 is TGTGCCAGCAGCCTAGGAACAGGGCGCGGCGGGGAGCTGTTTTTT.

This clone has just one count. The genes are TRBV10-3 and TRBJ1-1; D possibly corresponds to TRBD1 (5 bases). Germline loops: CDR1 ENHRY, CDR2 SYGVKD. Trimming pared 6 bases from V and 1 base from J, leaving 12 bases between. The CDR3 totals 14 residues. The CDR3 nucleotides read TGTGCCATCAGCCGACAGATCCAGAACACTGAAGCTTTCTTT. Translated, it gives CAISRQIQNTEAFF.

The CDR3 is CASSLLSSRKETQYF. For the CDR3, the DNA is TGTGCCAGCAGCTTGTTGTCTAGCAGAAAAGAGACCCAGTACTTC. V gene TRBV5-4 combines with J gene TRBJ2-5; D may be TRBD2 (5 bases). Trimming left V 1 base short and J 3 bases short, with 13 bases between. Per the germline V gene, CDR1 is SGHNT and CDR2 is YYREEE (reference sequence). CDR3 length: 15 amino acids.

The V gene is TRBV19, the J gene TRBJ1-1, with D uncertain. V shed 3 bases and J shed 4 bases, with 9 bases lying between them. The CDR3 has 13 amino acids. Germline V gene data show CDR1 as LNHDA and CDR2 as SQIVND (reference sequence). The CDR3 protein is CASSILTATEAFF. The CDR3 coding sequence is TGTGCCAGTAGTATCCTTACAGCCACTGAAGCTTTCTTT.

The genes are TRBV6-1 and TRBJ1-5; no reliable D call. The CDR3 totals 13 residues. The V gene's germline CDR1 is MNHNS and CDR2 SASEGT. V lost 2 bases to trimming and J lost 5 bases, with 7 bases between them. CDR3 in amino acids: CASSEWEDQPQHF. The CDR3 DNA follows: TGTGCCAGCAGTGAATGGGAGGATCAGCCCCAGCATTTT.

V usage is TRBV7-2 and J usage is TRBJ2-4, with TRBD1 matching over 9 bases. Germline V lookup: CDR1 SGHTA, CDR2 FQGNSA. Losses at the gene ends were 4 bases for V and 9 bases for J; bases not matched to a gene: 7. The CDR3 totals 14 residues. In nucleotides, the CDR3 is TGTGCCAGCAGCTCTAGACAGGGGGAGGGCATTCAGTACTTC. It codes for CASSSRQGEGIQYF. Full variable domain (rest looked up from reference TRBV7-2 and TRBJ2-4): GAGVSQSPSNKVTEKGKDVELRCDPISGHTALYWYRQSLGQGLEFLIYFQGNSAPDKSGLPSDRFSAERTGGSVSTLTIQRTQQEDSAVYLCASSSRQGEGIQYFGAGTRLSVL.

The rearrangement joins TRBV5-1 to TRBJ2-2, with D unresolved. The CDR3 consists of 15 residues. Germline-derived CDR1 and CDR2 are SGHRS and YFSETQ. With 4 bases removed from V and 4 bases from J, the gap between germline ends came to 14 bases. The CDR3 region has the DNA TGCGCCAGCAGCGAGATTCCTTCTCGCACCGGGGAGCTGTTTTTT. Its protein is CASSEIPSRTGELFF.

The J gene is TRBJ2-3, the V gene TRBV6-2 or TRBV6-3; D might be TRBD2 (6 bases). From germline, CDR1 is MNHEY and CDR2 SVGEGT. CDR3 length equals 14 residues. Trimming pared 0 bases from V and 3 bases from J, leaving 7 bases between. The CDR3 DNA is TGTGCCAGCAGTTACTCTGGGAGGACAGATACGCAGTATTTT. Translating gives CASSYSGRTDTQYF.

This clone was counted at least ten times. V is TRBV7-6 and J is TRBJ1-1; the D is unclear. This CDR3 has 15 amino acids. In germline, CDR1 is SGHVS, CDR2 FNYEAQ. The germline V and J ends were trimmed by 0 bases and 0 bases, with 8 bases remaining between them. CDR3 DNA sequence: TGTGCCAGCAGCTTAGCCAAAGAGATGAACACTGAAGCTTTCTTT. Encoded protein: CASSLAKEMNTEAFF.